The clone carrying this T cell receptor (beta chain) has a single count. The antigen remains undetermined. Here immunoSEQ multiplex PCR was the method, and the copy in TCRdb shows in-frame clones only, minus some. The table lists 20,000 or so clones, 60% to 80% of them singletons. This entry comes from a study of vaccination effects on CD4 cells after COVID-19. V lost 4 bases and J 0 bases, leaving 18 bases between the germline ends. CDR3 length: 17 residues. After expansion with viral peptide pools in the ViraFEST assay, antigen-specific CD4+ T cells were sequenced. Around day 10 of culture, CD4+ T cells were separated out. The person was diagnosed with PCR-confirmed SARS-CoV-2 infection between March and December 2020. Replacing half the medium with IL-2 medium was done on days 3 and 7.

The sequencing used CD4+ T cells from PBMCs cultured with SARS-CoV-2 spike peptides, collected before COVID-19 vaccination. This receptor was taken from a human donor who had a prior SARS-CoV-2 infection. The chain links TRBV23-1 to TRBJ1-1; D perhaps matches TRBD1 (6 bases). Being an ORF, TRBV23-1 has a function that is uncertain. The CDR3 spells CASSRKPRGPMNTEAFF. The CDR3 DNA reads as TGCGCCAGCAGTCGAAAACCCAGGGGCCCCATGAACACTGAAGCTTTCTTT.